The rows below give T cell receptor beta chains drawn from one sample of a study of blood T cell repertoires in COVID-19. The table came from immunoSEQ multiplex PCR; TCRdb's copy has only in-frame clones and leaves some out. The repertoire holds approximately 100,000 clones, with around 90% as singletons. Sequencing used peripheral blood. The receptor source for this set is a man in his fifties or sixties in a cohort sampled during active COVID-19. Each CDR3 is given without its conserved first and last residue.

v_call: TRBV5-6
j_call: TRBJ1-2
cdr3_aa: ASSLRQGSYGYT

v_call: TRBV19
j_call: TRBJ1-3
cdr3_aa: ASSWTFSGTGNTIY

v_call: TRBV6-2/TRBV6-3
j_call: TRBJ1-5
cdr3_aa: ASSYKKTGGNNQPQH

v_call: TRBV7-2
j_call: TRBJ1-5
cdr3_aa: ASSLGQPGRPQH

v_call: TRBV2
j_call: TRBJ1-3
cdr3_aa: ASVGGGAGNTIY

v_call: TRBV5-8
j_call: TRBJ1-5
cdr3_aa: ASSRGSTAGNQPQH

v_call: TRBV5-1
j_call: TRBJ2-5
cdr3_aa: ASSSGTASGQETQY

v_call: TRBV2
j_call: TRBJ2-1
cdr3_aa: ASSEGPSGGVEQF

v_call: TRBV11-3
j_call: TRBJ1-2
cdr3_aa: ASSSTGTDYGYT

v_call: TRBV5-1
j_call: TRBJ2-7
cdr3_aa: ASSLAGLAGGVSYEQY

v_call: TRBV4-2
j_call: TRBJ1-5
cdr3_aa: ASSQETGLKRPQH

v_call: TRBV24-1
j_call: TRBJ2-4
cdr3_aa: ATSETGGAKNIQY

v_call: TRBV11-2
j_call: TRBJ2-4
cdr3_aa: ASSLEGAGALAKNIQY

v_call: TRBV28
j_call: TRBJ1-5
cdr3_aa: ASSFSGDGQPQH

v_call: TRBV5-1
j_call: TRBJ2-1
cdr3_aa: ASSSRTTGREQF

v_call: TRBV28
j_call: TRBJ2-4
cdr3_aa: ASSSPGNRGRWENIQY

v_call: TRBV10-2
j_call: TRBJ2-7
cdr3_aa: ASSLTSGGSYEQY

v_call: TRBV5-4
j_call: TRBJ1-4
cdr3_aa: ASSLGQGARANEKLF

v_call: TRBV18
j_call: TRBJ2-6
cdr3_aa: ASSPNQGTGANVLT

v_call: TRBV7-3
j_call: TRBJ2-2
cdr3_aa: ASSPTGGRTGELF

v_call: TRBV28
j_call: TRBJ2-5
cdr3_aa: ASVGLAAEETQY

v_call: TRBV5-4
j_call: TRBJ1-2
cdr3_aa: ASSPEGPDRNYGYT

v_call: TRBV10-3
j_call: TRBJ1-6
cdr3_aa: AISESGVENNSPLH

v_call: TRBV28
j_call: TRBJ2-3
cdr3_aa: ASSPRGNTDTQY

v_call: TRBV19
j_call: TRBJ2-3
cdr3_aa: ASSSMSTDTQY

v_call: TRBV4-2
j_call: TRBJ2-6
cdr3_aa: ASSQEGDRRSGANVLT

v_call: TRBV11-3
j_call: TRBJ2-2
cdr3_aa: ASSPTSGRNTGELF

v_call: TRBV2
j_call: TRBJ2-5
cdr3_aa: ASNLRTGTQY

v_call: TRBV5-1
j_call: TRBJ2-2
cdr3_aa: ASSATGVDTGELF

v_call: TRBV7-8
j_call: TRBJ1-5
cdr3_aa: ASKTGEAYSNQPQH

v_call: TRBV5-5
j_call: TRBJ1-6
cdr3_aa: ASSLFGTGKNH

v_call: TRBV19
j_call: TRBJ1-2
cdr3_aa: ASARGTVNYGYT

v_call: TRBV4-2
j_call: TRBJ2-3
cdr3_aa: ASSQDLGPSTDTQY

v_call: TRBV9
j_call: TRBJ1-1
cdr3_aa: ASSVGGHTEAF